Sequencing of this TCR beta chain was carried out in a study of coeliac disease (dated 2022 in TCRdb). Background for the entire study: Coeliac patients were categorised as having newly diagnosed active disease, refractory coeliac disease type I, or disease controlled by a gluten-free diet. Because high-resolution HLA typing was not available, biased TRBV7-2 usage was queried as a proof of principle. The study applied next-generation sequencing of rearranged TRB and TRG CDR3 regions to small intestinal lymphocyte fractions from coeliac and non-coeliac patients. The goal was to describe the TR repertoires of small intestinal T cells in active coeliac disease, in refractory type I coeliac disease, and in coeliac disease treated with a gluten-free diet. A total of around 30 patients were included in the full study, of whom around 22 had serologically confirmed coeliac disease and 8 were controls with non-small intestinal disorders. TRB sequencing was successfully performed on samples from around 30 subjects, among which 24 paired bulk unsorted intraepithelial and lamina propria cell samples were included.

Receptor libraries were prepared by the immunoSEQ multiplex PCR assay. Using reverse primers that targeted J gene segments together with forward primers that targeted V gene segments, the TR loci were amplified in a multiplexed PCR. The amplified CDR3 regions were sequenced using the Illumina HiSeq System. The original methods were these. Closely related reads were merged by a nearest-neighbour algorithm to remove PCR and sequencing errors and to collapse the data into unique sequences. Repertoires were summarised by clonality and by T cell density, defined as TR molecules per amount of genomic DNA input. CDR3 amino acid sequences present in at least 80% of unsorted samples were defined as public TRs and were then tested for differential abundance between coeliac and control samples. Disease-group differences in clonality and density were tested with Kruskal-Wallis tests followed by Dunn post-tests. TCRdb carries this immuneACCESS record with in-frame sequences only. Its versions omit some clonotypes, under half of them owing to an unresolved V gene in the studies checked, with the rest unexplained. V and J calls and clone size are those listed in that table; D and trimming were worked out from the DNA. For this sample the table gives approximately 4,300 clones, of which about three fifths were detected only once. Approximately 15% of the sample is held by the ten biggest clonotypes.

Cells were frozen in liquid nitrogen in DMSO/FBS as aliquots of 500,000 to 550,000 cells, with a single aliquot from each fraction going to sequencing. All 30 or so patients in the study underwent endoscopy and small intestinal biopsy. To release intraepithelial cells, biopsies were stirred for one hour at 37 degrees C in RPMI with EGTA, MgCl2 and 1% FBS. Genomic DNA was extracted from frozen unsorted cell fractions with the Qiagen DNeasy blood extraction kit. General study outcomes and caveats: High-purity fractions were not obtained when intraepithelial cells were separated from lamina propria cells, so cross-contamination between compartments was possible. Lower clonality than in controls was observed in the TRB and TRG repertoires of active coeliac intraepithelial and lamina propria samples, suggesting that diverse T cells were recruited. The authors considered the approach unsuitable for unbiased detection of gliadin-specific T cells, which are scarce and rarely shared between patients. TRB repertoires were largely private; most amino acid sequences were unique to one sample, and V-gene usage did not differ significantly by disease group.

As for this clone: Its antigen is currently not known. Within one base of it there is no much larger clone, and no base qualities were kept.

CDR1 and CDR2, per the germline V gene (reference sequence), are MNHEY and SMNVEV. Deletion took 6 bases off V and 0 bases off J, with a span of 15 bases between the germline ends. The CDR3 contains 16 residues, cysteine and phenylalanine counted. Left in the record is the CDR3 DNA by itself, 48 bases read in frame from the first base. The receptor comes from a human donor with active celiac disease. Material for sequencing was intraepithelial lymphocytes from the gut. The intended sense of this specimen's cell subset or site label: intraepithelial cell (IEC) fraction of small intestinal biopsy. The sequence links TRBV27 to TRBJ1-5; possibly the D gene is TRBD1, per 6 matching bases. The DNA sequence follows: TGTGCCAGCAGGGCCGGGGGGCCGGATAGCAATCAGCCCCAGCATTTT. This codes for CASRAGGPDSNQPQHF.